These T cell receptor beta chains were read from a single sample in a study of blood T cell repertoires in COVID-19. Generated by immunoSEQ multiplex PCR, the TCRdb table keeps only in-frame clones and is missing some. In the table there are tens of thousands of clones, about 81% of which are singletons. The sequencing input was peripheral blood. The receptors shown here come from a man older than 75 with acute or convalescent COVID-19. Each CDR3 is given with its conserved first and last residue. A D gene is named only where the DNA matches it firmly.

j_call d_call v_call cdr3_aa
TRBJ2-5 TRBD2 TRBV9 CASSAPHRLAGGPRVETQYF
TRBJ1-5 . TRBV6-6 CASSYGEVVNQPQHF
TRBJ1-1 . TRBV28 CASSLIGGNTEAFF
TRBJ1-5 TRBD1 TRBV27 CASAGTEGQPQHF
TRBJ1-2 TRBD1 TRBV7-9 CASSSQPGQGYTF
TRBJ1-4 TRBD1 TRBV5-1 CASSSGGQVGYEKLFF
TRBJ1-4 . TRBV3-1/TRBV3-2 CASSPGEGLFF
TRBJ1-4 . TRBV6-1 CASSESQTNEKLFF
TRBJ1-2 TRBD1 TRBV5-1 CASSLTGDYGYTF
TRBJ2-6 . TRBV6-1 CASSGATSSGANVLTF
TRBJ2-1 TRBD2 TRBV5-8 CASSLALAGVSYNEQFF
TRBJ2-5 . TRBV21-1 CASSKVVGTGDSETQYF
TRBJ2-1 TRBD2 TRBV11-3 CASSNVSSGGGEQFF
TRBJ2-7 . TRBV5-4 CASSPGIDF
TRBJ2-3 . TRBV5-1 CASSLVGGQINTDTQYF
TRBJ2-7 TRBD2 TRBV11-3 CASSLHGSGTYEQYF
TRBJ1-2 . TRBV19 CASSGAGRSGYTF
TRBJ1-1 TRBD1 TRBV5-5 CASSLLTGGREGEAFF
TRBJ1-2 TRBD1 TRBV7-2 CASGRDRNYGYTF
TRBJ1-3 . TRBV29-1 CSVGEQGAGNTIYF
TRBJ1-4 . TRBV6-5 CASRRTATNEKLFF
TRBJ2-6 . TRBV27 CASTGSGANVLTF
TRBJ2-1 TRBD2 TRBV28 CASRPTSGGINEQFF
TRBJ2-7 TRBD1 TRBV27 CASSSPGQGAYEQYF
TRBJ2-3 . TRBV13 CASSPIPGVDTQYF
TRBJ1-1 TRBD1 TRBV7-9 CASSLPGQGTEAFF
TRBJ2-2 . TRBV29-1 CSVGERVNTGELFF